This T cell receptor (beta chain) was obtained from a study of beta chain features in type 1 diabetes (dated by TCRdb to the late 2010s). As for the study more broadly: No differences in mean age, gender distribution, total cell number or subset yield were found between patients and healthy donors. A total of roughly 99,000,000 sorted cells were examined across all samples, and the number of cells per subset was strongly correlated with RNA yield. In the study, TCRB repertoires of sorted circulating CD4+ T cell subsets from recently diagnosed type 1 diabetes patients were compared with those of matched healthy donors. Whereas all 28 donors provided naive and central memory subsets, regulatory and stem cell-like memory subsets were isolated from just 8 patients and roughly eight healthy donors.

A single peripheral blood draw of 90 to 150 mL on average was collected from each donor into heparinised tubes. A BD FACSAria II was used to sort naive, central memory, regulatory and stem cell-like memory CD4+ T cells with a panel that included CD45RO, CCR7, CD25, CD127, CD95 and CD27. Every sorted population had a purity above 98%. PBMCs were isolated right away by Lymphoprep density gradient centrifugation and were stained directly, without culture. So that batch effects would be minimized, each experiment stained and sorted samples in pairs, pairing one healthy donor with one patient. The germline V gene yields MNHNS for CDR1 and SASEGT for CDR2. V was cut back by 6 bases and J by 4 bases, leaving a gap of 12 bases between them. The CDR3, cysteine through phenylalanine, is 13 amino acids long. The retained sequence is limited to the CDR3, 39 bases, with the frame set at the first base. General findings and caveats noted by the study authors: The naive, central memory and regulatory TCRB repertoires appeared to resemble one another more closely among patients than among healthy donors. At VDJ recombination sites, patients with type 1 diabetes made fewer insertions and deleted more nucleotides, a pattern implying thymic rearrangement abnormalities. Shorter templates might be favored by PCR, yet because patient and control samples were amplified and corrected together, any such skew would affect both groups equally. Type 1 diabetes patients showed a moderate but significant shortening of TCRB CDR3 length in all four CD4+ subsets. Only small numbers of individuals were included in the HLA sub-analyses, which left unresolved whether HLA type had any influence on TCRB rearrangement. Sequencing cDNA rather than genomic DNA could over-represent highly expressing activated cells, although activation and CD3 levels did not differ between groups.

The entire amount of isolated RNA was reverse transcribed using the High Capacity cDNA Reverse Transcription Kit, so the sequenced TCRB transcripts were expressed ones. Naive, central memory and regulatory T cell samples underwent deep immunoSEQ sequencing, averaging roughly 3.4 million total reads per sample. Sorted cells were lysed in RLT buffer, and RNA was extracted using DNase-treated RNeasy Micro or Mini kits according to cell number. Each cell subset was processed on its own to prevent cross-contamination, while patient and healthy donor samples were processed together. The immunoSEQ multiplex PCR was used to amplify TCRB sequences from cDNA, generating 87-bp fragments that spanned the CDR3 region. The amplicons were sequenced using the Illumina HiSeq platform. The authors' analysis ran thus. Synthetic template baselines were used to correct PCR bias computationally, reads within Hamming distance 2 were collapsed together, and singletons that could not be merged were discarded. Reads were aligned against IMGT to assign V, D and J genes, CDR3 length and insertions or deletions at six rearrangement sites. Clonotype counts were normalized to sorted cell number within each subset before computing true diversity and Gini coefficients with the tcR R package. The overlap coefficient, calculated on TCRB nucleotide sequences, was used to quantify repertoire sharing. Out-of-frame TCRB sequences from naive cells were analyzed to stand in for the pre-selection repertoire. This is the immuneACCESS table as TCRdb keeps it, with only in-frame sequences that have V and J called. A part of the clones is gone; compared with another copy, unresolved V genes explain less than half, and the rest is unexplained. V and J calls and clone size are copied from that table; D and trimming were computed from the DNA. A total of 360,000 or so clones appear in this sample, about 19% of them only once. Approximately 0.046% of the sample is held by the ten biggest clonotypes.

As regards this clone: Its specific antigen is unknown. Nothing much larger sits one base from this clone, and base qualities are not available.

Recombination joined TRBV6-1 with TRBJ1-2, with no reliable assignment of the D segment. The sample consisted of naive CD4+ T cells from blood. The cell subset or site label corresponds to: true naive CD4+ T cells. This TCR derives from a woman younger than 30 in good health. The DNA is TGTGCCAGCAGATCCGGGATCCCCTATGGCTACACCTTC. It translates as CASRSGIPYGYTF.